This is a list of T cell receptor beta chains from one sample in a study of blood T cell repertoires in COVID-19. Sequencing was performed with immunoSEQ multiplex PCR; in TCRdb, only in-frame clones are kept and a portion is missing. The repertoire holds more than 65,000 clones, with approximately 79% as singletons. The material sequenced was peripheral blood. The receptors come from a woman aged 45-65 years with acute or convalescent COVID-19. The CDR3 runs from the conserved cysteine through the conserved F or W. D genes are given only for firm matches. Some rows mark clone size as missing; the rest say once, few, many or name a class of expanded clone.

TGCGCCAGCAGCTTCCTACAGGGCGATGAGCAGTTCTTC | CASSFLQGDEQFF | NA | TRBV5-1 | NA | TRBJ2-1
TGTGCCAGCAGTTTGGGCGGACAGGGGGTTAGGCCCCAGCATTTT | CASSLGGQGVRPQHF | TRBD1 | TRBV28 | NA | TRBJ1-5
TGTGCCAGTAGTTCGTTGCAGGGTGTCTATTATGGCTACACCTTC | CASSSLQGVYYGYTF | NA | TRBV19 | NA | TRBJ1-2
TGTGCCAGCAGCTTACGGCAGCGATTCATCTGCGAGCAGTACTTC | CASSLRQRFICEQYF | NA | TRBV7-9 | NA | TRBJ2-7
TGTGCCTGGAGTGTACGGTCAGCGAGCGGAGAGTACTTC | CAWSVRSASGEYF | NA | TRBV30 | NA | TRBJ2-5
TGTGCCAGCAGTTTAAGGACAGGGTACTTAGTATCCTACGAGCAGTACTTC | CASSLRTGYLVSYEQYF | TRBD1 | TRBV28 | NA | TRBJ2-7
TGTGCCTGGAGTGTACAGGCTGGCTACACCTTC | CAWSVQAGYTF | NA | TRBV30 | once | TRBJ1-2
TGCGCCAGCAGTGAGTCGGTAGAAAACATTCAGTACTTC | CASSESVENIQYF | NA | TRBV10-1 | NA | TRBJ2-4
TGTGCCAGCACTTTAGCGGGGGGCCAAGAGACCCAGTACTTC | CASTLAGGQETQYF | TRBD2 | TRBV2 | NA | TRBJ2-5
TGTGCCAGCAGTTCCCCACCTGGGAGGCAGGGGGTTAACTATGGCTACACCTTC | CASSSPPGRQGVNYGYTF | TRBD1 | TRBV28 | NA | TRBJ1-2
TGTGCCAGCTCACAAGCGGGCTTCTACAATGAGCAGTTCTTC | CASSQAGFYNEQFF | NA | TRBV18 | NA | TRBJ2-1
TGTGCCAGCAGCTTGTCTGACGGGAGAAGCAATGAGCAGTTCTTC | CASSLSDGRSNEQFF | NA | TRBV5-4 | NA | TRBJ2-1
TGTGCCAGCACCATGACAGGGCCAGATACGCAGTATTTT | CASTMTGPDTQYF | TRBD1 | TRBV12-3/TRBV12-4 | NA | TRBJ2-3
TGTGCCAGCAGCCACCTGGGACAGGCTAATGAAAAACTGTTTTTT | CASSHLGQANEKLFF | TRBD1 | TRBV7-9 | NA | TRBJ1-4
TGTGCCAGCAGCCACCCCTCCACAGGGGGCTATGAGCAGTTCTTC | CASSHPSTGGYEQFF | TRBD1 | TRBV27 | NA | TRBJ2-1
TGTGCCAGCACCGGGGGGGGCACTGAAGCTTTCTTT | CASTGGGTEAFF | NA | TRBV6-6 | NA | TRBJ1-1
TGTGCCTGGAGTGTTGGGGGCGGAAGATTAGACACCATATATTTT | CAWSVGGGRLDTIYF | NA | TRBV30 | NA | TRBJ1-3
TGCGCCAGCAGCGAAAGGACTAGCGGGGACGGTGAGCAGTTCTTC | CASSERTSGDGEQFF | TRBD2 | TRBV5-1 | few | TRBJ2-1
TGTGCCAGCACCATTTCGACAGCCTACAATGAGCAGTTCTTC | CASTISTAYNEQFF | NA | TRBV25-1 | NA | TRBJ2-1
TGTGCCAGCAGCGTCTTAAGCGGGGGGGCTGATGAGCAGTTCTTC | CASSVLSGGADEQFF | TRBD2 | TRBV9 | NA | TRBJ2-1
TGTGCCAGCATTACGGGAGATGGCTACACCTTC | CASITGDGYTF | NA | TRBV6-5 | NA | TRBJ1-2
TGTGCCAGCTCGCCCCTAGCGGGAGTAACCGAGACCCAGTACTTC | CASSPLAGVTETQYF | TRBD2 | TRBV18 | few | TRBJ2-5
TGTGCCAGCAGCGTAGATATAGGGAGAGGAAACACCATATATTTT | CASSVDIGRGNTIYF | NA | TRBV9 | NA | TRBJ1-3
TGTGCCAGCAGCTATACAGGGTCGGCCTACGAGCAGTACTTC | CASSYTGSAYEQYF | NA | TRBV6-5 | NA | TRBJ2-7
TGTGCCAGCAGCTTACTCTGGGCGGGGGCGACCCCCTCTGGAAACACCATATATTTT | CASSLLWAGATPSGNTIYF | NA | TRBV7-2 | NA | TRBJ1-3
TGTGCCAGCAGTTTAAGGGAGCCCAATTTTGGTCTGTTTTTT | CASSLREPNFGLFF | NA | TRBV28 | NA | TRBJ1-4
TGTGCCAGTAGTATAGAAGGCGGTAGTGCTAAAAACATTCAGTACTTC | CASSIEGGSAKNIQYF | NA | TRBV19 | NA | TRBJ2-4
TGTGCCAGCAGTTTCTCTAGCGCAGATACGCAGTATTTT | CASSFSSADTQYF | NA | TRBV12-3/TRBV12-4 | few | TRBJ2-3
TGTGCCAGCAGCTTGGTTCATTCCCCGGGTACGCAGTATTTT | CASSLVHSPGTQYF | NA | TRBV5-6 | NA | TRBJ2-3
TGTGCCAGCAGCCACGGGAAGGAGCTCGCCTACAATGAGCAGTTCTTC | CASSHGKELAYNEQFF | NA | TRBV4-2 | NA | TRBJ2-1
TGTGCCAGCAGCTTAGACAGCCGCAGTGGCTACACCTTC | CASSLDSRSGYTF | NA | TRBV7-2 | NA | TRBJ1-2
TGTGCCAGCAGAGCGGGAGGAGGACATGAGCAGTTCTTC | CASRAGGGHEQFF | TRBD2 | TRBV7-2 | NA | TRBJ2-1
TGTGCCAGCAGCTTAGATTCGAGCTCACCCCTCCACTTT | CASSLDSSSPLHF | NA | TRBV11-2 | NA | TRBJ1-6
TGTGCCATCAGTGAGTCGATGGCAGAAAATCAGCCCCAGCATTTT | CAISESMAENQPQHF | NA | TRBV10-3 | NA | TRBJ1-5
TGTGCCAGCACCACGAACGGGGGATCTGGAAACACCATATATTTT | CASTTNGGSGNTIYF | NA | TRBV5-8 | once | TRBJ1-3
TGTGCCAGCAGCTTAGCCGACAGGGGTGGAAACATTCAGTACTTC | CASSLADRGGNIQYF | TRBD1 | TRBV11-2 | few | TRBJ2-4
TGTGCCAGCAGTTTGGCAGACAATCAGCCCCAGCATTTT | CASSLADNQPQHF | NA | TRBV12-3/TRBV12-4 | NA | TRBJ1-5
TGTGCCAGCAGTTCGACAGCGGGTTATTTAGCGGCTAATTCACCCCTCCACTTT | CASSSTAGYLAANSPLHF | NA | TRBV28 | NA | TRBJ1-6
TGTGCCAGCAGCCCATCCCACACCGCCGAGCAGTACTTC | CASSPSHTAEQYF | NA | TRBV3-1/TRBV3-2 | many | TRBJ2-7
TGTGCCAGCAGTGAGGGTGAAAAAGACTATGGCTACACCTTC | CASSEGEKDYGYTF | NA | TRBV7-9 | once | TRBJ1-2
TGCGCCAGCAGCTCGGGACAGGGGGGTATGAACACTGAAGCTTTCTTT | CASSSGQGGMNTEAFF | TRBD1 | TRBV5-1 | NA | TRBJ1-1
TGTGCCAGCAGTAAGAGGGACACTGAAGCTTTCTTT | CASSKRDTEAFF | NA | TRBV5-4 | NA | TRBJ1-1
TGTGCCTCAAGGGGGCTTAGAACAGATACGCAGTATTTT | CASRGLRTDTQYF | TRBD1 | TRBV10-3 | NA | TRBJ2-3
TGTGCCAGCAGCCCCCGTTACGCCGGGACTAGCGCCTATTGGGATGAGCAGTTCTTC | CASSPRYAGTSAYWDEQFF | NA | TRBV21-1 | NA | TRBJ2-1
TGTGCCAGCAGAGACTTAGCGAACACCGGGGAGCTGTTTTTT | CASRDLANTGELFF | NA | TRBV13 | NA | TRBJ2-2
TGTGCCAGCAGCTCACAGGGAGGGAATTCACCCCTCCACTTT | CASSSQGGNSPLHF | NA | TRBV7-9 | NA | TRBJ1-6
TGTGCCAGCAGTTCGGCAGGCTATGGCTACACCTTC | CASSSAGYGYTF | NA | TRBV6-6 | NA | TRBJ1-2
TGTGCCAGCAGTTTGTCCGGGACTAGCGCAGAGACCCAGTACTTC | CASSLSGTSAETQYF | TRBD2 | TRBV7-9 | NA | TRBJ2-5
TGTGCCAGCAGCGTAGATGGAGCGGTCCAAGATACGCAGTATTTT | CASSVDGAVQDTQYF | NA | TRBV9 | NA | TRBJ2-3
TGTGCCAGCAGCTTCAGCGGGGGCGACTCCTACAATGAGCAGTTCTTC | CASSFSGGDSYNEQFF | TRBD2 | TRBV7-6 | NA | TRBJ2-1
TGTGCCAGCAGCGGAAGGATAGCGGGAGGTCTGAATGAGCAGTTCTTC | CASSGRIAGGLNEQFF | TRBD2 | TRBV25-1 | NA | TRBJ2-1
TGTGCCAGCAGTCCAATACCGGGACAGGGGGGACCAACAGATACGCAGTATTTT | CASSPIPGQGGPTDTQYF | TRBD1 | TRBV27 | NA | TRBJ2-3
TGTGCCAGCTCACCAGGACAGGGTCGGGACACTGAAGCTTTCTTT | CASSPGQGRDTEAFF | TRBD1 | TRBV18 | once | TRBJ1-1
TGTGCCAGCAGCCAAGGGCGGGTCAATGAGCAGTTCTTC | CASSQGRVNEQFF | NA | TRBV7-8 | NA | TRBJ2-1